This T cell receptor beta chain was captured by sequencing in a study of cytomegalovirus exposure and HLA in healthy donors. Findings of the study overall: Later analysis indicated greater clonal expansion among HLA-associated TCR beta chains than among equally common other chains. DRB1 had the most TCR associations and HLA-C the fewest, a later analysis found, with rates varying by HLA locus. Some 16,000 TCR beta sequences were associated with HLA alleles at 0.05 false discovery rate in a later analysis.

Only a few counts were recorded for this clone. Its antigen remains unknown. The V gene's germline CDR1 is SEHNR and CDR2 FQNEAQ (reference sequence). The V end was cut by 3 bases, the J end by 6 bases, with 11 bases between. The CDR3 is made up of 13 amino acids. The PCR used 60 Vbeta and 13 Jbeta primers. Authors' analysis steps: As a later analysis found, there were roughly 80 million unique TCR beta chains, of which some 10 million were shared. Libraries were prepared by immunoSEQ multiplex PCR; TCRdb keeps only in-frame clonotypes and omits some of them. V and J calls and clone size are those listed in that table; D and trimming were worked out from the DNA. In the table there are roughly 290,000 clones, about 80% of which are singletons.

Sequenced sample: PBMCs. This TCR derives from a girl aged 2-15 years in good health and CMV-seronegative. The chain uses TRBV7-9 and TRBJ1-2; TRBD1 might be the D (6 bases). The CDR3 DNA sequence: TGTGCCAGCAGCTTCCAGGGGCGCCATGGCTACACCTTC. Amino acid sequence: CASSFQGRHGYTF.